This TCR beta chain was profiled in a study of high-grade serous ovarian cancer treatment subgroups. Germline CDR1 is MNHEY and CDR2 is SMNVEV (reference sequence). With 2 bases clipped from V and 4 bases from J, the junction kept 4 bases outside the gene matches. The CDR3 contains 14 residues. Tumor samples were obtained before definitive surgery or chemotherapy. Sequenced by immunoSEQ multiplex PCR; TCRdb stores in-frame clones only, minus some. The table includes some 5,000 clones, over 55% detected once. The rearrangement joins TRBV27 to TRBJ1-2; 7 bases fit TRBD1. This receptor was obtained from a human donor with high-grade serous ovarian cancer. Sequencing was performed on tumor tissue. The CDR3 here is CASSLGGQTYGYTF. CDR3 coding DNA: TGTGCCAGCAGTTTAGGGGGACAGACCTATGGCTACACCTTC.